Sequencing of this TCR beta chain was carried out in a study of somatic mutations in cytotoxic T cells in rheumatoid arthritis. Here immunoSEQ multiplex PCR was the method, and the copy in TCRdb shows in-frame clones only, minus some. The table records some 10,000 clones, about 70% of them present only once. Input material: CD8+ T cells sorted from blood. The TCR comes from a man aged 60 to 69 in good health.

The CDR3 DNA reads TGCGCCAGCAGCCGAAGCCTGGACGCAACTAATGAAAAACTGTTTTTT. Encoded protein: CASSRSLDATNEKLFF. J is TRBJ1-4 and V is TRBV4-1; D gene ambiguous. There are 16 residues in the CDR3. The V gene lost 4 bases and the J gene lost 0 bases, with 12 bases spanning the gap. CDR1 is MGHRA and CDR2 is YSYEKL in the germline V gene.